This TCR beta chain was identified during a study of response to subunit inactivated influenza vaccine. The CDR3 is 13 amino acids. In germline, CDR1 is SGHKS, CDR2 YYEKEE (reference sequence). V lost 0 bases to trimming and J lost 4 bases, with 5 bases between them. MiXCR was run by TCRdb on the RT-PCR reads, yielding one entry per CDR3 protein. Of approximately 480,000 distinct CDR3 sequences detected, approximately 11% appear once; the ten largest clones hold 9.5% to 15%. This clonotype was detected many times. V is TRBV5-5 and J is TRBJ2-1; no reliable D call. This receptor was obtained from a man aged 50-60 years who received an inactivated influenza vaccine. Sequences were derived from PBMCs from blood, sampled about 40 days after vaccination. The CDR3 DNA reads TGTGCCAGCAGCTTGGTCGGATACAATGAGCAGTTCTTC. It codes for CASSLVGYNEQFF.